This record looks at one T cell receptor beta chain sequence and its context. Its target is not known. This specimen belongs to a study of shared clonotypes between healthy human individuals. Study at large: Each donor's CD4 naive and CD4 memory cells filled three plates apiece, CD8 naive two, and CD8 memory one. Notes on the study in general: Researchers sampled only blood; tissue repertoires likely differ. Non-shared clonotypes were found to have lower generation probabilities than the clonotypes that were shared by all four of the sorted-subset donors.

Several immunoSEQ plates received, in even portions, the genomic DNA of each subset. Method: immunoSEQ multiplex PCR; TCRdb's copy keeps in-frame clones and lacks some. The sample includes around 1.5 million clones, 95% to 99% of them seen just once. Germline CDR1 reads SGHVS; CDR2 reads FQNEAQ. V shed 2 bases and J 5 bases; nucleotides not matched to a gene: 5. The CDR3 sequence is 16 residues long. The rearrangement uses TRBV7-8 and TRBJ2-2; 10 bases are shared with TRBD1. The sequenced material came from naive CD4+ T cells sorted from blood. This sample's subset: CD45RA+ positively selected. The source of this sequence is a man under 40 in good health. Here the CDR3 reads CASSLPDRGRTGELFF. The CDR3 DNA reads as TGTGCCAGCAGCTTACCCGACAGGGGGCGTACCGGGGAGCTGTTTTTT.